This T cell receptor beta chain was sequenced for a study of T cell changes during pregnancy in multiple sclerosis (dated by TCRdb to the late 2010s). Background on the whole study: In women with multiple sclerosis, the researchers looked at how the T cell repertoire shifted as pregnancy progressed.

Library prep was done by the immunoSEQ multiplex PCR assay. Sourced from immuneACCESS, this table was stored by TCRdb with only in-frame sequences that have V and J called. A share of the clones is absent; for the studies checked, an unresolved V gene accounts for under half, and the remainder has no known explanation. The sample table shows 90,000 or so clones, and about nine tenths are seen once. The top ten clonotypes cover around 3.4% of the sample. About this clone: What antigen it recognizes has not been identified. No base qualities exist here, and no much larger clone lies one base off it.

From the cysteine through the phenylalanine, the CDR3 covers 16 amino acids. Here the CDR3 DNA is all that survives: 48 bases in frame from base 1. CDR1 and CDR2, looked up from the germline V gene, are LGHNA and YSLEER. The junction shows trimming of 0 bases on V and 5 bases on J, and the gene matches do not reach 5 bases of it. The chain couples TRBV4-3 to TRBJ2-3; TRBD2 matches 10 bases in the middle. This material consisted of PBMCs, taken in the first trimester of pregnancy. The clonotype comes from a female donor in good health, serving as a control in a pregnancy study. Some clones in this sample may be carry-over from other donors' samples. The CDR3 is CASSQDASGRIDTQYF. The bases read TGCGCCAGCAGCCAAGATGCTAGCGGGAGAATAGATACGCAGTATTTT.